This passage covers 14 T cell receptor beta chains from one sample sequenced in a study of T cell responses to AZD1222 COVID-19 vaccine. Profiling relied on immunoSEQ multiplex PCR, and the TCRdb table lists in-frame clones only, not all of them. The sample lists about 120,000 clones, about nine tenths seen once, with 7.2% in the top ten. This material consisted of peripheral blood, taken on day 0 of AZD1222 vaccination. The receptors were gathered from an adult in good health.

The rearrangement joins TRBV19 to TRBJ1-5; D may be TRBD1 (5 bases). The V and J ends lost 4 bases and 3 bases respectively, with 19 bases between them. This CDR3 comprises 17 residues. CDR1 is LNHDA, CDR2 SQIVND, per germline (reference sequence). CDR3 nucleotides: TGTGCCAGTAGTAATGAAAGGGACCCCCGGTACAATCAGCCCCAGCATTTT. Protein: CASSNERDPRYNQPQHF.

J is TRBJ1-6 and V is TRBV5-1; 7 positions match TRBD1. CDR1 and CDR2 (germline): SGHRS, YFSETQ. The length of the CDR3 is 15 residues. V shed 0 bases and J 7 bases; nucleotides not matched to a gene: 4. CDR3 amino acids: CASSLAGTDNSPLHF. The CDR3 DNA reads TGCGCCAGCAGCTTGGCCGGGACAGACAATTCACCCCTCCACTTT.

V gene TRBV11-2 combines with J gene TRBJ2-1; D assignment may be TRBD1 or TRBD2 (5 bases each). The CDR3 totals 19 residues. V dropped 0 bases and J dropped 8 bases, with 26 bases sitting between them. Germline CDR1 is SGHAT and CDR2 is FQNNGV. The CDR3 DNA is TGTGCCAGCAGCTTAGATCTCTTGAGGCCGGGGCCTCATCCACATGAGCAGTTCTTC. Translating it yields CASSLDLLRPGPHPHEQFF.

The chain joins TRBV7-3 to TRBJ2-1; 10 positions agree with TRBD2. With 6 bases clipped from V and 4 bases from J, the junction kept 6 bases outside the gene matches. Germline CDR1 and CDR2: SGHTA and FQGTGA. This CDR3 contains 15 residues. DNA of the CDR3: TGTGCCAGCAGTTCAGCGGGAGGGTGGTACAATGAGCAGTTCTTC. It is translated as CASSSAGGWYNEQFF.

The chain has TRBV6-2 or TRBV6-3 and TRBJ2-3; a possible D gene is TRBD2 (6 bases). V lost 3 bases to trimming and J lost 3 bases, with 13 bases between them. Germline V gives CDR1 MNHEY, CDR2 SVGEGT. This CDR3 has 15 amino acids. As DNA, the CDR3 is TGTGCCAGCAGTTATTTTGGGAGGCGGACAGATACGCAGTATTTT. Translated: CASSYFGRRTDTQYF.

The chain uses TRBV6-5 and TRBJ2-7; D may be TRBD1 or TRBD2 (5 bases each). Germline CDR1 is MNHEY and CDR2 is SVGAGI. V was trimmed by 4 bases and J by 9 bases, leaving 19 bases between them. The CDR3 is 14 amino acids. This CDR3 reads CASSSSGTTALQYF. For the CDR3, the DNA is TGTGCCAGCAGTTCATCCGGGACCACGGCTCTGCAGTACTTC.

V usage is TRBV15 and J usage is TRBJ1-5, with 8 positions matching TRBD1. This CDR3 is 16 amino acids long. V shed 4 bases, J shed 0 bases, and the junction held 5 bases outside the gene matches. CDR1 LNHNV and CDR2 YYDKDF come from the germline V gene (reference sequence). The CDR3 bases are TGTGCCACCAGCACCCGGACAGGGAATAGCAATCAGCCCCAGCATTTT. Protein: CATSTRTGNSNQPQHF.

The genes are TRBV7-9 and TRBJ2-1, with 8 bases fitting TRBD2. Per the germline V gene, CDR1 is SEHNR and CDR2 is FQNEAQ (reference sequence). This CDR3 spans 17 amino acids. With V trimmed by 3 bases and J by 0 bases, 7 bases remained unmatched. CDR3 DNA sequence: TGTGCCAGCAGCTTTCGCGGGGGGACCAGCTCCTACAATGAGCAGTTCTTC. This sequence encodes CASSFRGGTSSYNEQFF.

V is TRBV19 and J is TRBJ1-1, with TRBD1 identical over 7 bases. The CDR3 covers 15 residues. Germline V gene lookup returns CDR1 LNHDA and CDR2 SQIVND (reference sequence). V shed 6 bases and J 4 bases; nucleotides not matched to a gene: 11. The CDR3 is CASSTTGRYGTEAFF. The CDR3 DNA is TGTGCCAGTAGCACGACAGGGAGGTATGGCACTGAAGCTTTCTTT.

The V call is TRBV28, the J call TRBJ1-6; D gene ambiguous. Trimming removed 5 bases at V and 9 bases at J, with 14 bases between. Germline-derived CDR1 and CDR2 are MDHEN and SYDVKM. This CDR3 is 14 amino acids long. CDR3 DNA sequence: TGTGCCAGCAGTCCAGCGTTAGTCGGTTCACCCCTCCACTTT. It encodes CASSPALVGSPLHF.

This clone was picked up a small number of times. This chain links TRBV19 with TRBJ2-7; D ambiguous. This CDR3 spans 11 amino acids. Trimming took off 7 bases at V and 6 bases at J, with 10 bases between the two ends. Germline assignment: CDR1 LNHDA and CDR2 SQIVND (reference sequence). The CDR3 spells CASTLRFEQYF. As DNA, the CDR3 is TGTGCCAGTACTCTACGTTTCGAGCAGTACTTC.

The chain joins TRBV9 to TRBJ2-1, with 7 bases identical to TRBD2. The CDR3 has 15 residues. Germline assignment: CDR1 SGDLS and CDR2 YYNGEE. Trimming cost V 2 bases and J 6 bases; bases outside gene matches: 8. CDR3 loop: CASSVVLAPSNEQFF. The CDR3 DNA follows: TGTGCCAGCAGCGTTGTACTAGCGCCGTCCAATGAGCAGTTCTTC.

The rearrangement uses TRBV7-2 and TRBJ2-3; D gene unclear. Germline CDR1 and CDR2: SGHTA and FQGNSA. The CDR3 length is 13 residues. The V and J ends lost 5 bases and 5 bases respectively, with 11 bases between them. CDR3: CASSPRIVDTQYF. The CDR3 nucleotides read TGTGCCAGCAGCCCACGAATAGTAGATACGCAGTATTTT.

The V call is TRBV6-5, the J call TRBJ2-3; TRBD1 matches at 9 bases. CDR3 length: 13 residues. Germline-derived CDR1 and CDR2 are MNHEY and SVGAGI. Losses at the gene ends were 8 bases for V and 5 bases for J; bases not matched to a gene: 5. The CDR3 coding sequence is TGTGCCAGCCGGGACAGGGTAAAAGATACGCAGTATTTT. As protein: CASRDRVKDTQYF.